This T cell receptor (beta chain) appears in the sequencing data of a study of T cells after yellow fever vaccination. Germline-derived CDR1 and CDR2 are MRHNA and SNTAGT. This CDR3 has 14 residues. The J segment lost 4 bases and the V segment lost 3 bases, leaving 2 bases of the junction unmatched. In TCRdb, the 5' RACE reads were re-called with MiXCR into one record per CDR3 protein. The sample lists some 500,000 distinct CDR3 sequences; roughly 12% were seen once. This clonotype was detected a few times. As yet, its antigen is unknown. Study results and caveats: CD4 and CD8 compartments shared a small share of clonotypes, likely from convergent recombination.

The sequence was obtained from a man aged 30 to 45 who received the YFV17D yellow fever vaccine. Sequences were derived from PBMCs, sampled on the day of the yellow fever booster vaccination. The chain couples TRBV6-4 to TRBJ2-3; 9 positions match TRBD2. The CDR3 reads CASSEGGRADTQYF. The CDR3 nucleotides read TGTGCCAGCAGTGAAGGCGGGAGGGCAGATACGCAGTATTTT.